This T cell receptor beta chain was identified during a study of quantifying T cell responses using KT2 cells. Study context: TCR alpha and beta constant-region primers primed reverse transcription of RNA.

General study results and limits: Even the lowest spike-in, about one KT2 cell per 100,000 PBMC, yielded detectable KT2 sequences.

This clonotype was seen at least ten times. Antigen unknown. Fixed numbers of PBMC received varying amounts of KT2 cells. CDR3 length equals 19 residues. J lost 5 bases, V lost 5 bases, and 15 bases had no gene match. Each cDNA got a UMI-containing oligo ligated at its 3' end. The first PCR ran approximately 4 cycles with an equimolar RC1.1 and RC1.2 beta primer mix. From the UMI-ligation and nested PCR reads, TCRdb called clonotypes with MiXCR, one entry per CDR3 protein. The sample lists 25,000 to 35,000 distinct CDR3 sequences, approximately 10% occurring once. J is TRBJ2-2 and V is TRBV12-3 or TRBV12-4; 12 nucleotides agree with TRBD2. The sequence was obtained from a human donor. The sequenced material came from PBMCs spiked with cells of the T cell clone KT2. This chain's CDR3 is CASSLRLAGALSGTGELFF. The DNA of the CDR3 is TGTGCCAGCAGTCTCCGACTAGCGGGGGCCTTAAGCGGGACCGGGGAGCTGTTTTTT.